The 21 T cell receptor beta chains in this list originate from one sample, sequenced in a study of glioma-infiltrating T cells. TCR alpha and beta CDR3 regions were amplified from RNA using iRepertoire nested multiplex PCR. TCRdb reprocessed the multiplex PCR reads via MiXCR and lists one record per CDR3 protein. The table lists approximately 100,000 distinct CDR3 sequences, about 25% of them singletons. Sequenced input: glioma tissue, nonneoplastic brain tissue, or PBMCs (not recorded which). The receptors derive from a human donor with low-grade glioma or glioblastoma, undergoing nonglioma brain surgery, or in good health (not recorded which).

This clonotype has a count of ten or more. The chain is built from TRBV2 and TRBJ2-3; D might be TRBD1 (6 bases). The CDR3 contains 18 residues. V lost 7 bases and J 0 bases, leaving 23 bases between the germline ends. CDR1 SNHLY and CDR2 FYNNEI come from the germline V gene. As DNA, the CDR3 is TGTGCCAGCATGGACCCCGTACTAGGGGGATCTAGCACAGATACGCAGTATTTT. Protein: CASMDPVLGGSSTDTQYF.

This clonotype was seen many times. This chain joins TRBV6-6 and TRBJ1-1, with TRBD1 as a possible D gene (5 bases). Germline V gene data show CDR1 as MNHNY and CDR2 as SVGAGI (reference sequence). CDR3 length: 15 amino acids. V gave up 0 bases and J gave up 1 base, with 9 bases separating them. The CDR3 coding sequence is TGTGCCAGCAGTTACTCTTGGCAGGGGAACACTGAAGCTTTCTTT. This encodes CASSYSWQGNTEAFF.

The genes are TRBV19 and TRBJ2-5, with D possibly TRBD2 on 6 matching bases. CDR1 is LNHDA, CDR2 SQIVND, per germline (reference sequence). The CDR3 is 15 amino acids. The ends were cut back, 4 bases at V and 4 bases at J, with 16 bases in the middle. The CDR3 DNA is TGTGCCAGTAGTAAAGACTTTGCGGGAAGAGAGACCCAGTACTTC. This sequence encodes CASSKDFAGRETQYF.

The J gene is TRBJ2-7, the V gene TRBV19; possibly TRBD2 for D (6 bases). Trimming removed 1 base from V and 0 bases from J, with 7 bases in between. This CDR3 is built from 14 residues. Germline values: CDR1 LNHDA, CDR2 SQIVND (reference sequence). The chain's CDR3 is CASSIGGDSYEQYF. CDR3 sequence (DNA): TGTGCCAGTAGTATAGGCGGGGACTCCTACGAGCAGTACTTC.

In this sample, this clonotype turned up many times. This chain connects TRBV20-1 to TRBJ1-4; the match to TRBD1 covers 8 bases. This CDR3 is 14 amino acids long. V lost 3 bases, J lost 7 bases, and 7 bases stayed unmatched. The germline CDR1 and CDR2 sequences are DFQATT and SNEGSKA (reference sequence). For the CDR3, the DNA is TGCAGTGCTAGCCAGGGGGCTAGGGGTGAAAAACTGTTTTTT. It specifies CSASQGARGEKLFF.

The table lists this clonotype with a few counts. The V and J genes are TRBV11-2 and TRBJ2-5; the D is unclear. Germline CDR1 and CDR2: SGHAT and FQNNGV. CDR3 length: 15 residues. V was pared by 1 base and J by 1 base, with 10 bases between. The CDR3 protein is CASSLGVGSQETQYF. The CDR3 DNA reads TGTGCCAGCAGCTTAGGAGTAGGAAGCCAAGAGACCCAGTACTTC. Together with reference TRBV11-2 and TRBJ2-5, the CDR3 gives the full variable domain: EAGVAQSPRYKIIEKRQSVAFWCNPISGHATLYWYQQILGQGPKLLIQFQNNGVVDDSQLPKDRFSAERLKGVDSTLKIQPAKLEDSAVYLCASSLGVGSQETQYFGPGTRLLVL.

The rearrangement uses TRBV2 and TRBJ2-1; either TRBD1 or TRBD2 may supply D (5 bases each). The germline CDR1 and CDR2 sequences are SNHLY and FYNNEI. V was pared by 3 bases and J by 3 bases, with 15 bases between. The CDR3 totals 16 residues. The chain's CDR3 is CASSEGDADLYNEQFF. The CDR3 nucleotides are TGTGCCAGCAGTGAGGGGGACGCCGATCTCTACAATGAGCAGTTCTTC. Together with reference TRBV2 and TRBJ2-1, the CDR3 gives the full variable domain: EPEVTQTPSHQVTQMGQEVILRCVPISNHLYFYWYRQILGQKVEFLVSFYNNEISEKSEIFDDQFSVERPDGSNFTLKIRSTKLEDSAMYFCASSEGDADLYNEQFFGPGTRLTVL.

This clonotype was recorded at least ten times. The chain combines TRBV6-5 with TRBJ2-3; 10 nucleotides line up with TRBD1. Germline V CDR1 and CDR2: MNHEY, SVGAGI. CDR3 length: 16 amino acids. The V and J ends lost 0 bases and 2 bases, in that order; junction bases with no gene match: 2. DNA of the CDR3: TGTGCCAGCAGTTACTCTGGGACAGGGGCCACAGATACGCAGTATTTT. This gives the protein CASSYSGTGATDTQYF.

This clonotype occurred many times. The V and J genes are TRBV13 and TRBJ1-6; D unclear. This CDR3 comprises 12 residues. The germline V gene encodes CDR1 PRHDT and CDR2 FYEKMQ (reference sequence). With 6 bases removed from V and 7 bases from J, the gap between germline ends came to 7 bases. CDR3 amino acids: CASSLGNSPLHF. The CDR3 DNA is TGTGCCAGCAGTCTGGGGAATTCACCCCTCCACTTT. The full variable domain, its missing parts supplied by reference TRBV13 and TRBJ1-6, is AAGVIQSPRHLIKEKRETATLKCYPIPRHDTVYWYQQGPGQDPQFLISFYEKMQSDKGSIPDRFSAQQFSDYHSELNMSSLELGDSALYFCASSLGNSPLHFGNGTRLTVT.

This clonotype was counted at least ten times. The chain recombines TRBV6-6 with TRBJ1-1; D possibly corresponds to TRBD1 (5 bases). Per the germline V gene, CDR1 is MNHNY and CDR2 is SVGAGI (reference sequence). V shed 0 bases and J shed 1 base, with 9 bases lying between them. The CDR3 length is 15 residues. This chain's CDR3 is CASSYSVGANTEAFF. The CDR3 DNA follows: TGTGCCAGCAGTTACTCCGTTGGGGCGAACACTGAAGCTTTCTTT.

The rearrangement links TRBV6-9 to TRBJ2-3, with D tentatively TRBD1 or TRBD2 (7 bases each). CDR3 size: 16 residues. Germline-derived CDR1 and CDR2 are MNHGY and SVAAGI. Trimming took off 4 bases at V and 5 bases at J, with 19 bases between the two ends. DNA for the CDR3: TGTGCCAGCAGTTTAGGGGGCGGCGGGAGAATAGATACGCAGTATTTT. It yields the protein CASSLGGGGRIDTQYF.

There are many counts of this clonotype. The V and J genes are TRBV20-1 and TRBJ2-7; 7 nucleotides align to TRBD2. Trimming at V came to 4 bases and at J to 3 bases, leaving 9 bases not matched to a gene. The CDR3 covers 14 residues. CDR1 is DFQATT and CDR2 is SNEGSKA in the germline V gene (reference sequence). CDR3 residues: CSAMEAGRNYEQYF. CDR3 sequence (DNA): TGCAGTGCTATGGAAGCGGGGCGAAACTACGAGCAGTACTTC.

This clonotype was found a few times. CDR3 DNA: TGTGCCAGCAGCGTAGTTGCGGGAGGGCCGCTTGAGCAGTTCTTC. It yields the protein CASSVVAGGPLEQFF. The chain joins TRBV9 to TRBJ2-1, with 9 bases that match TRBD2. Germline assignment: CDR1 SGDLS and CDR2 YYNGEE. The ends lost 0 bases at V and 9 bases at J; junction bases unmatched: 7. The CDR3 consists of 15 residues.

The table lists this clonotype with many counts. The rearrangement links TRBV5-4 to TRBJ2-3; D is uncertain. V was cut by 4 bases and J by 0 bases, with 12 bases left in between. The CDR3 is 15 residues long. Per germline, CDR1 SGHNT and CDR2 YYREEE (reference sequence). Written as DNA, the CDR3 is TGTGCCAGCAGCCGCCCTCCGCCAAGCACAGATACGCAGTATTTT. Amino acid sequence: CASSRPPPSTDTQYF.

The chain joins TRBV6-2 or TRBV6-3 to TRBJ2-5; 8 bases match TRBD2. CDR1 and CDR2 (germline): MNHEY, SVGEGT. The CDR3 totals 14 residues. Trimming removed 5 bases from V and 12 bases from J; junction bases left unmatched: 14. The chain's CDR3 is CASSAGAGVETKYF. Written as DNA, the CDR3 is TGTGCCAGCAGTGCGGGAGCGGGAGTGGAAACCAAGTACTTC.

This clonotype was recorded a few times. The rearrangement joins TRBV5-1 to TRBJ2-5; D perhaps matches TRBD1 (5 bases). V was shortened by 2 bases and J by 5 bases, with 10 bases between the two germline ends. Germline V gene lookup returns CDR1 SGHRS and CDR2 YFSETQ. CDR3 length equals 13 residues. The CDR3 protein is CASSFGGAETQYF. The CDR3 DNA reads as TGCGCCAGCAGCTTTGGTGGGGCGGAGACCCAGTACTTC.

At least ten counts were recorded for this clonotype. J is TRBJ2-3 and V is TRBV6-2 or TRBV6-3, with 9 bases that match TRBD2. The CDR3 length is 14 residues. Germline CDR1 MNHEY, CDR2 SVGEGT. J gave up 2 bases and V 8 bases, and 5 bases lay outside the gene matches. CDR3 nucleotide sequence: TGTGCCAGCGGGACTAGCCAAAACACAGATACGCAGTATTTT. Its translation: CASGTSQNTDTQYF.

This clonotype was picked up many times. The chain joins TRBV5-4 to TRBJ2-7; D possibly corresponds to TRBD1 (5 bases). Trimming removed 4 bases from V and 2 bases from J, with 10 bases in between. This CDR3 has 13 residues. Per germline, CDR1 SGHNT and CDR2 YYREEE (reference sequence). CDR3 residues: CASSTDSPYEQYF. The CDR3 nucleotides are TGTGCCAGCAGCACCGACAGTCCCTACGAGCAGTACTTC.

This clonotype is a singleton in its sample. The chain links TRBV20-1 to TRBJ2-7, with TRBD1 matching over 9 bases. Germline values: CDR1 DFQATT, CDR2 SNEGSKA (reference sequence). The CDR3 is made up of 15 amino acids. Trimming removed 3 bases from V and 0 bases from J; junction bases left unmatched: 6. The CDR3 region is CSASLETGGSYEQYF. The CDR3 bases are TGCAGTGCTAGCCTCGAGACAGGGGGCTCCTACGAGCAGTACTTC.

Ten or more counts support this clonotype. The V call is TRBV3-1, the J call TRBJ2-3; D remains ambiguous. The CDR3 is 14 amino acids. Germline-derived CDR1 and CDR2 are LGHDT and YNNKEL (reference sequence). Trimming removed 4 bases from V and 5 bases from J, with 13 bases in between. The CDR3 region has the DNA TGTGCCAGCAGCCCCGAACAAGCCCGAGATACGCAGTATTTT. Its translation is CASSPEQARDTQYF.

With respect to this clonotype: This may be a read error, as it is one base from a much larger clone. The gene calls are TRBV29-1 and TRBJ2-1; no firm D call. Germline lookup yields CDR1 SQVTM and CDR2 ANQGSEA. Trimming took off 0 bases at V and 6 bases at J, with 6 bases between the two ends. This CDR3 comprises 12 residues. This CDR3 is CSVEEPRNEQFF. Here the CDR3 DNA reads TGCAGCGTTGAAGAGCCACGCAATGAGCAGTTCTTC.